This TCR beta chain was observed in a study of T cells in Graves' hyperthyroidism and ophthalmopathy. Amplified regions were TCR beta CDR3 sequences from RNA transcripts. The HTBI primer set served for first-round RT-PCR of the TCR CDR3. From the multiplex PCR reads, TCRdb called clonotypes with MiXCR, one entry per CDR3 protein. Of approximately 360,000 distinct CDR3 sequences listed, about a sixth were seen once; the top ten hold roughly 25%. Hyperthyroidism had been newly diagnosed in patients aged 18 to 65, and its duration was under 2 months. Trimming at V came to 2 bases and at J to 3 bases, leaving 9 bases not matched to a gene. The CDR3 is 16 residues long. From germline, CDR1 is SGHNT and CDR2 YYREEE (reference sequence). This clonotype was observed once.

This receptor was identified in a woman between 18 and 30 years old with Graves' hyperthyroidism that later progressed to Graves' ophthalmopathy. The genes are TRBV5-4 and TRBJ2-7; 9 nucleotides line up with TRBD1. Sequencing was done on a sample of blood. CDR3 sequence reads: CASSFPPGQGVYEQYF. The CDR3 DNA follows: TGTGCCAGCAGCTTTCCTCCGGGACAGGGCGTCTACGAGCAGTACTTC.